A single sample is the source of the 15 T cell receptor beta chains below, sequenced in a study of identical twins. TCRdb fed the 5' RACE reads into MiXCR, producing one record per CDR3 protein. The sample consists of fewer than 550,000 distinct CDR3 sequences, around 15% of them appearing once. These data were also filed under a second study, of yellow fever vaccine responses in identical twins.

The specimen was CD4+ T cells sorted from blood. The receptors come from a woman aged 18-35 years in good health.

The rearrangement joins TRBV6-5 to TRBJ1-1; D may be TRBD1 (5 bases). The CDR3 covers 15 residues. The germline CDR1 and CDR2 sequences are MNHEY and SVGAGI. The V gene lost 2 bases and the J gene lost 4 bases, with 14 bases spanning the gap. The CDR3 spells CASSYPHPGSTEAFF. CDR3 DNA: TGTGCCAGCAGTTACCCCCACCCAGGGAGCACTGAAGCTTTCTTT.

In this sample, this clonotype turned up a few times. An end of the junction does not agree with germline; a read error may underlie this. The rearrangement uses TRBV7-2 and TRBJ2-3; D perhaps matches TRBD2 (7 bases). This CDR3 is built from 14 residues. Germline V gives CDR1 SGHTA, CDR2 FQGNSA. In DNA form, the CDR3 reads TGTGCCAGCAGGTTAGGGGGGGCCGGAGATACGCAGTATTTT. This encodes CASRLGGAGDTQYF.

V usage is TRBV10-3 and J usage is TRBJ2-1; no reliable D call. The CDR3 runs 12 residues. The V end lost 5 bases, the J end lost 8 bases, and 10 bases lay between the germline ends. The germline V gene has CDR1 ENHRY and CDR2 SYGVKD. The CDR3 loop reads CAISRAGDEQFF. In DNA, the CDR3 is TGTGCCATCAGTCGGGCAGGCGATGAGCAGTTCTTC.

This clonotype was counted once. The chain is built from TRBV9 and TRBJ2-1; maybe TRBD2 (6 bases). V lost 0 bases and J lost 5, with 18 bases in between. The germline V gene has CDR1 SGDLS and CDR2 YYNGEE. This CDR3 has 17 residues. Written as DNA, the CDR3 is TGTGCCAGCAGCGTAGGACTGCGGGACTTGACTAACAATGAGCAGTTCTTC. It yields the protein CASSVGLRDLTNNEQFF. The complete variable domain, with remaining parts taken from reference TRBV9 and TRBJ2-1, reads DSGVTQTPKHLITATGQRVTLRCSPRSGDLSVYWYQQSLDQGLQFLIQYYNGEERAKGNILERFSAQQFPDLHSELNLSSLELGDSALYFCASSVGLRDLTNNEQFFGPGTRLTVL.

This clonotype appeared a few times. The chain links TRBV6-5 to TRBJ2-1; D unresolved. V lost 0 bases to trimming and J lost 10 bases, with 10 bases between them. This CDR3 region has 13 residues. Germline CDR1 MNHEY, CDR2 SVGAGI. CDR3 DNA: TGTGCCAGCAGTTACTCAGGCCTGGGGGAGCAGTTCTTC. Its translation is CASSYSGLGEQFF.

Here the CDR3 reads CASSQEASTDTQYF. The CDR3 region has the DNA TGTGCCAGCAGCCAAGAGGCTAGTACAGATACGCAGTATTTT. The rearrangement links TRBV3-1 to TRBJ2-3; D is uncertain. Germline V CDR1 and CDR2: LGHDT, YNNKEL (reference sequence). V was shortened by 0 bases and J by 3 bases, with 7 bases between the two germline ends. The CDR3 extends over 14 amino acids.

This clonotype occurred a few times. The chain employs TRBV24-1 and TRBJ1-2, with TRBD1 matching over 7 bases. Germline CDR1 and CDR2: KGHDR and SFDVKD. This CDR3 has 16 residues. The trim removed 5 bases at V and 3 bases at J, leaving 11 bases unmatched. CDR3 DNA sequence: TGTGCCACCAGTGCGGGACCAGGGGGAACTTACTATGGCTACACCTTC. Its protein is CATSAGPGGTYYGYTF.

J is TRBJ2-7 and V is TRBV11-1; TRBD1 might be the D (6 bases). Germline V gene data show CDR1 as SGHAT and CDR2 as FQDESV (reference sequence). Trimming cost V 5 bases and J 7 bases, with 33 bases left between them. The CDR3 totals 19 residues. CDR3 coding DNA: TGTGCCAGCAGCCCACACCCGACAGGTTTTTCGACCACCCGGGGAGAGCAGTACTTC. It yields the protein CASSPHPTGFSTTRGEQYF. Variable domain in full (rest from reference TRBV11-1 and TRBJ2-7): EAEVAQSPRYKITEKSQAVAFWCDPISGHATLYWYRQILGQGPELLVQFQDESVVDDSQLPKDRFSAERLKGVDSTLKIQPAELGDSAMYLCASSPHPTGFSTTRGEQYFGPGTRLTVT.

This clonotype appeared a few times. This sequence joins TRBV6-1 and TRBJ1-6; D uncertain. CDR1 and CDR2 (germline): MNHNS, SASEGT. V gave up 7 bases and J gave up 9 bases, with 13 bases separating them. The CDR3 sequence is 13 residues long. CDR3 nucleotide sequence: TGTGCCAGCACTGACGCTTGGGTTTCACCCCTCCACTTT. Its protein is CASTDAWVSPLHF.

The chain has TRBV5-1 and TRBJ2-1, with D possibly TRBD2 on 5 matching bases. Germline CDR1 SGHRS, CDR2 YFSETQ. The ends were cut back, 1 base at V and 3 bases at J, with 14 bases in the middle. CDR3 length: 16 residues. DNA for the CDR3: TGCGCCAGCAGCTTGTTAACGCCCCGGGACTACAATGAGCAGTTCTTC. Its translation is CASSLLTPRDYNEQFF.

The sample holds one count of this clonotype. This sequence joins TRBV20-1 and TRBJ1-1, with no clear D. The germline V gene has CDR1 DFQATT and CDR2 SNEGSKA (reference sequence). The CDR3 totals 13 residues. The V and J ends lost 0 bases and 2 bases respectively, with 7 bases between them. The CDR3 DNA sequence: TGCAGTGCTAGAGAGCCCATTAACACTGAAGCTTTCTTT. Translation gives CSAREPINTEAFF.

V gene TRBV5-5 combines with J gene TRBJ1-2, with D perhaps TRBD1 (5 bases). Trimming removed 1 base at V and 3 bases at J, with 22 bases between. The CDR3 sequence is 18 residues long. Germline V gene lookup returns CDR1 SGHKS and CDR2 YYEKEE (reference sequence). Here the CDR3 reads CASSLFRDLKGFDYGYTF. DNA for the CDR3: TGTGCCAGCAGCTTGTTCCGGGACCTTAAGGGTTTCGACTATGGCTACACCTTC.

This clonotype showed up just a few times. This chain connects TRBV7-9 to TRBJ2-3; D gene unclear. V gave up 5 bases and J gave up 1 base, with 19 bases separating them. CDR1 and CDR2 from the germline V gene are SEHNR and FQNEAQ (reference sequence). The length of the CDR3 is 17 residues. CDR3 nucleotides: TGTGCCAGCAGCCGAAGAATAAGCGATCGAGGCACAGATACGCAGTATTTT. This sequence encodes CASSRRISDRGTDTQYF.

Only a few counts were recorded for this clonotype. The J gene is TRBJ2-2, the V gene TRBV10-2; TRBD2 agrees at 8 bases. V lost 7 bases, J lost 6 bases, and 7 bases stayed unmatched. Per germline, CDR1 WSHSY and CDR2 SAAADI. This CDR3 region has 14 residues. DNA for the CDR3: TGCGCCAGCACCTCCGGGAGGGTCGCCGGGGAGCTGTTTTTT. It codes for CASTSGRVAGELFF.

The chain uses TRBV6-2 or TRBV6-3 and TRBJ2-6; D ambiguous. Germline-derived CDR1 and CDR2 are MNHEY and SVGEGT. CDR3 length: 12 amino acids. Trimming shortened V by 8 bases and J by 4 bases, and 6 bases separated the two germline ends. The CDR3 DNA is TGTGCCAGCCAGCAGGGGGCCAACGTCCTGACTTTC. Amino acid sequence: CASQQGANVLTF.